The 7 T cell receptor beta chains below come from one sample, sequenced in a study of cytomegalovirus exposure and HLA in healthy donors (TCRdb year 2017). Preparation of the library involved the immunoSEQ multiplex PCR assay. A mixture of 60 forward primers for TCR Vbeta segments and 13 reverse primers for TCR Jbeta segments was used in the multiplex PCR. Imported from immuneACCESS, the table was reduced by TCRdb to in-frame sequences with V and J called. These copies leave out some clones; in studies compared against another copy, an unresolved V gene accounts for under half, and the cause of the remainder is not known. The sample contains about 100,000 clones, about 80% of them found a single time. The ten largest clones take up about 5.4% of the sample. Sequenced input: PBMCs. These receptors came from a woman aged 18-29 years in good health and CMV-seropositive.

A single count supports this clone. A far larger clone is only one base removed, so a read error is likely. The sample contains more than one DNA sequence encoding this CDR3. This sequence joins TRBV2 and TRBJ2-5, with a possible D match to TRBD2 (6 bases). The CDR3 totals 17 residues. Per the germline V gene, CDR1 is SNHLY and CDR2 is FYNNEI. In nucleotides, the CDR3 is TGTGTCAGCAGTGAGGTGGGAGCGGGTACCCACCAAGAGACCCAGTACTTC. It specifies CVSSEVGAGTHQETQYF.

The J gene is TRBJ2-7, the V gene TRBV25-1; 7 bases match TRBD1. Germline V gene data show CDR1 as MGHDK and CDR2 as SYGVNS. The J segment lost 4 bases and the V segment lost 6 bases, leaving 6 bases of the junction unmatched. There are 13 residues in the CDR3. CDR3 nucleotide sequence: TGTGCCAGCAGCGACAGGGAAGCGTACGAGCAGTACTTC. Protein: CASSDREAYEQYF.

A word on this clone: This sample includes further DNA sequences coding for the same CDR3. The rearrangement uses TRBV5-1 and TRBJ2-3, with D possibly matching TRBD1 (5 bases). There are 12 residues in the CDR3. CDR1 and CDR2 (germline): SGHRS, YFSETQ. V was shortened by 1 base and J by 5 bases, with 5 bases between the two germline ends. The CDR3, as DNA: TGCGCCAGCAGCTTGAGGGGAGATACGCAGTATTTT. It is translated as CASSLRGDTQYF.

CDR3 residues: CASNDRSNTEAFF. CDR3 in DNA: TGTGCCAGTAATGACAGGTCTAACACTGAAGCTTTCTTT. The chain carries TRBV19 and TRBJ1-1; a possible D gene is TRBD1 (6 bases). The CDR3 consists of 13 residues. Germline CDR1 reads LNHDA; CDR2 reads SQIVND (reference sequence). Trimming left V 7 bases short and J 2 bases short, with 11 bases between.

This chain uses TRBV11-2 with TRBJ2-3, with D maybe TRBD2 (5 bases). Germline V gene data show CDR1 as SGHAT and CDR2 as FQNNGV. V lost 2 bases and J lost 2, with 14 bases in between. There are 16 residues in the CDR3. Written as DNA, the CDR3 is TGTGCCAGCAGCTTACACACAAGCGGAGTCACAGATACGCAGTATTTT. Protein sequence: CASSLHTSGVTDTQYF. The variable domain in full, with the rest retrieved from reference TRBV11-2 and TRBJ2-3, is EAGVAQSPRYKIIEKRQSVAFWCNPISGHATLYWYQQILGQGPKLLIQFQNNGVVDDSQLPKDRFSAERLKGVDSTLKIQPAKLEDSAVYLCASSLHTSGVTDTQYFGPGTRLTVL.

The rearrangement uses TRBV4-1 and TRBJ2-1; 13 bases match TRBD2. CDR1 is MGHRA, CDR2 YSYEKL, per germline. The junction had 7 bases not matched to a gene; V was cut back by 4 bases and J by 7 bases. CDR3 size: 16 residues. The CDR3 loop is CASSRGLAGVWNEQFF. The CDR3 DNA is TGCGCCAGCAGCCGAGGACTAGCGGGAGTGTGGAATGAGCAGTTCTTC.

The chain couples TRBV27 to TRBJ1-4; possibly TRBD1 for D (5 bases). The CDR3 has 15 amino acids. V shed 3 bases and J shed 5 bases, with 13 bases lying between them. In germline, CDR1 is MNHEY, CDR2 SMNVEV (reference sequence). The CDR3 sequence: CASSFNGAKNEKLFF. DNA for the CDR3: TGTGCCAGCAGTTTCAATGGGGCCAAAAATGAAAAACTGTTTTTT.